The 3 T cell receptor beta chains reported below all come from one sample, sequenced in a study of tumor and adjacent non-tumor tissue in lung cancer. This sample's RNA came from whole unsorted tissue. The library came from three nested PCR rounds adapted from ARM-PCR protocols. TCRdb used MiXCR to reprocess the multiplex PCR reads, holding one entry per CDR3 protein. The sample records 77,000 or so distinct CDR3 sequences, over 70% being singletons. Specimen: lung tumor tissue. All receptors derive from a woman in her forties or fifties with non-small cell lung cancer.

About this clonotype itself: Given a much more abundant clone one base away, this may be a read error. The J gene is TRBJ2-6, the V gene TRBV15; no firm D call. Germline assignment: CDR1 LNHNV and CDR2 YYDKDF (reference sequence). The V end lost 4 bases, the J end lost 0 bases, and 7 bases lay between the germline ends. This CDR3 is built from 15 residues. The CDR3 sequence: CATSTVTSGANVLTF. For the CDR3, the DNA is TGTGCCACCAGCACTGTCACCTCTGGGGCCAACGTCCTGACTTTC.

This clonotype was found many times. The chain combines TRBV29-1 with TRBJ2-1; D is undetermined. The CDR3 has 13 residues. Germline V lookup: CDR1 SQVTM, CDR2 ANQGSEA. The V and J ends lost 4 bases and 4 bases respectively, with 11 bases between them. In nucleotides, the CDR3 is TGCAGCGTTGTGGCGGCCCTATACAATGAGCAGTTCTTC. It is translated as CSVVAALYNEQFF.

In regard to this clonotype: It is likely a read error, because the conserved phenylalanine at the end of the CDR3 is missing. The chain is built from TRBV20-1 and TRBJ2-7; D tentatively fits TRBD1 or TRBD2 (5 bases each). The CDR3 loop spans 13 amino acids. Per germline, CDR1 DFQATT and CDR2 SNEGSKA (reference sequence). The CDR3 DNA reads TGCTGTGCCCTCCGGGACCAGACCTACGAGCAGTACTTA. It codes for CCALRDQTYEQYL.